In this sample, the clone carrying this TCR beta chain turned up many times. Ophthalmopathy cases scored 3 or more on the Clinical Activity Score and 4 or more on NOSPECS grade, with duration below 3 months. Germline-derived CDR1 and CDR2 are MDHEN and SYDVKM. The CDR3 is made up of 14 amino acids. The V and J ends lost 6 bases and 1 base respectively, with 13 bases between them. The data stem from a study of T cells in Graves' hyperthyroidism and ophthalmopathy. Across the whole study: Peripheral blood was taken when the disease was first diagnosed, before any treatment began.

Authors of the study amplified TCR beta CDR3 regions from RNA transcripts. The HTBI primer set served for first-round RT-PCR of the TCR CDR3. TCRdb analysed the multiplex PCR reads with MiXCR anew, one entry per CDR3 protein. The table has 600,000 to 700,000 distinct CDR3 sequences, under 15% seen once. The chain uses TRBV28 and TRBJ2-7, with D possibly matching TRBD2 (6 bases). The sequencing input was blood. The sequence derives from a woman aged 35 to 49 with Graves' ophthalmopathy. CDR3 region: CASSVGSRSYEQYF. DNA for the CDR3: TGTGCCAGCAGCGTCGGGAGTAGGTCCTACGAGCAGTACTTC.